The present entry profiles one T cell receptor (beta chain) with its context. This sample is part of a study of blood T cell repertoires in COVID-19. In the study overall: Nucleic acid was either cDNA or gDNA, and it came from T cells, B-cell-depleted T cells, or PBMCs.

Per the original data handling: The authors estimated nucleated cell counts from reference gene primer amplification. Assay: immunoSEQ multiplex PCR; the TCRdb copy retains only in-frame clones and omits some. V and J calls and clone size are as listed in that table; D and trimming were resolved from the DNA. Here the sample spans approximately 400,000 clones, 70% to 85% being singletons. The CDR3 contains 15 residues. V lost 4 bases and J lost 6, with 16 bases in between. Germline CDR1 reads KGHSH; CDR2 reads LQKENI. The source material was peripheral blood. This clonotype was obtained from a human donor with acute or convalescent COVID-19. The donor label of this sample is uncertain. V is TRBV18 and J is TRBJ2-1; a weak D match, TRBD1 (6 bases). The DNA of the CDR3 is TGTGCCAGCTCACAAGGACAGCCTGGGGGCAATGAGCAGTTCTTC. This gives the protein CASSQGQPGGNEQFF.